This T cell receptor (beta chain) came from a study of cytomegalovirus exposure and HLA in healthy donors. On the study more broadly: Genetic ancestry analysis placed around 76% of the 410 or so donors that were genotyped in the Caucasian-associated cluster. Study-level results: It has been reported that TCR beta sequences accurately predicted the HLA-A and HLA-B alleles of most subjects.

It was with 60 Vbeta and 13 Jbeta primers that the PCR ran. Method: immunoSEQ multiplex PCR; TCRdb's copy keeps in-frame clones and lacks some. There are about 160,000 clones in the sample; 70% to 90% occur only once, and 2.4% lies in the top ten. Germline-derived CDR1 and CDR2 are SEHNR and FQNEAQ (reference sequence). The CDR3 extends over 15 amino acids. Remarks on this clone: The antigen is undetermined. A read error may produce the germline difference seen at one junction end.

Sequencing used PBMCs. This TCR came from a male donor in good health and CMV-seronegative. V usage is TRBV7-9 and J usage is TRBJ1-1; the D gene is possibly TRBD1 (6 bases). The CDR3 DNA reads TGTTCCAGCAGCTCAACAGGGTCAATAGGCACTGAAGCTTTCTTT. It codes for CSSSSTGSIGTEAFF.